The present entry profiles one TCR beta chain with its context. Its cognate antigen is unknown. One base away lies a much larger clone, so this may be a sequencing read error. RNA transcripts provided the source from which TCR beta CDR3 regions were amplified. TCR CDR3 underwent first-round RT-PCR with the HTBI primer set. TCRdb analysed the multiplex PCR reads with MiXCR anew, one entry per CDR3 protein. The data show fewer than 750,000 distinct CDR3 sequences, more than 45% seen once. The sample comes from a study of T cells in Graves' hyperthyroidism and ophthalmopathy. Broader study findings: With a median lead of around 6.7 months before onset, the model predicted ophthalmopathy. Separating ophthalmopathy from stable hyperthyroidism was achieved by a 13 V-J model.

Germline values: CDR1 LGHNA, CDR2 YNFKEQ. The CDR3 covers 15 residues. Absent ophthalmopathy progression within 18 months defined stable Graves' hyperthyroidism. The study based diagnoses on clinical symptoms, serum thyroxine and TRAb, thyroid ultrasound and orbital computed tomography. This receptor was identified in a woman under 30 with Graves' hyperthyroidism. The chain employs TRBV4-2 and TRBJ1-1; D gene ambiguous. The material sequenced was peripheral blood or thyroid tissue (not recorded which). The CDR3 region has the DNA TGTGCCAGCAGCGAACCCTCCCTGGGGATAATTGAAACTTTCTTT. This sequence encodes CASSEPSLGIIETFF.